The 17 T cell receptor beta chains listed next were all sequenced from one sample in a study of blood T cell repertoires in COVID-19. The method was immunoSEQ multiplex PCR; TCRdb's version includes in-frame clones alone and lacks a portion of them. The table records about 330,000 clones, approximately 85% of them present only once. Sequenced material: peripheral blood. These receptors came from a human donor in a cohort sampled during active COVID-19.

The rearrangement joins TRBV5-4 to TRBJ2-2, with TRBD1 matching over 10 bases. The V gene's germline CDR1 is SGHNT and CDR2 YYREEE (reference sequence). The CDR3 totals 16 residues. V was clipped by 2 bases and J by 1 base; unmatched bases: 2. The CDR3 region has the DNA TGTGCCAGCAGCTTCCGGACAGGGGGGAACACCGGGGAGCTGTTTTTT. It translates to CASSFRTGGNTGELFF.

The chain combines TRBV12-3 or TRBV12-4 with TRBJ2-7; 7 bases agree with TRBD2. The trim removed 8 bases at V and 6 bases at J, leaving 7 bases unmatched. There are 12 residues in the CDR3. The CDR3 coding sequence is TGTGCCAGCGGGGAGGGAGGAACCGAGCAGTACTTC. As protein: CASGEGGTEQYF.

The chain is built from TRBV5-1 and TRBJ2-7, with 10 positions matching TRBD1. Germline CDR1 and CDR2: SGHRS and YFSETQ. The CDR3 runs 15 residues. V shed 6 bases, J shed 7 bases, and the junction held 13 bases outside the gene matches. This chain's CDR3 is CASTLGTGVPGEQYF. CDR3 sequence (DNA): TGCGCCAGCACCCTAGGGACAGGGGTTCCTGGGGAGCAGTACTTC.

This sequence joins TRBV12-3 or TRBV12-4 and TRBJ1-5, with D tentatively TRBD1 (6 bases). This CDR3 spans 13 amino acids. Trimming removed 3 bases from V and 7 bases from J, with 10 bases in between. The CDR3 bases are TGTGCCAGCAGTTTGGACCAGGGGCAGCCCCAGCATTTT. It translates to CASSLDQGQPQHF.

The chain is built from TRBV30 and TRBJ1-2; D remains unclear. Per the germline V gene, CDR1 is GTSNPN and CDR2 is SVGIG (reference sequence). Trimming cost V 0 bases and J 7 bases, with 12 bases left between them. The CDR3 is made up of 13 amino acids. CDR3 sequence: CAWSVGFRGGYTF. In DNA, the CDR3 is TGTGCCTGGAGTGTTGGTTTTCGGGGTGGCTACACCTTC.

This chain uses TRBV14 with TRBJ2-7; D perhaps matches TRBD2 (7 bases). Deletions cut 5 bases from V and 3 bases from J, with 17 bases between. This CDR3 is 15 amino acids long. Per germline, CDR1 SGHDN and CDR2 FVKESK. CDR3 nucleotides: TGTGCCAGCAGCGAGGTCGGGGGGCTGGGCTACGAGCAGTACTTC. Translation gives CASSEVGGLGYEQYF.

The rearrangement links TRBV10-3 to TRBJ2-5; D is perhaps TRBD2 (5 bases). Trimming removed 2 bases from V and 5 bases from J, with 9 bases in between. Germline lookup yields CDR1 ENHRY and CDR2 SYGVKD. This CDR3 contains 13 residues. This chain's CDR3 is CAISEDPGETQYF. The CDR3 DNA reads TGTGCCATCAGTGAGGACCCGGGGGAGACCCAGTACTTC.

This sequence joins TRBV12-2 and TRBJ2-7; the table's D call TRBD1 went unverified against the DNA. TRBV12-2 is tagged as a pseudogene. CDR3 size: 14 residues. The CDR3 DNA reads TGTGCAAGTCGCCCAGGACATAATACCCAAGAGCAGTACTTC. Amino acids: CASRPGHNTQEQYF.

The chain carries TRBV12-5 and TRBJ2-3; 8 nucleotides align to TRBD2. V dropped 7 bases and J dropped 0; count of bases not matched to a gene: 3. The CDR3 extends over 14 amino acids. Germline V lookup: CDR1 LGHNT, CDR2 FRNRAP. The CDR3 sequence is CASARGGSTDTQYF. Written as DNA, the CDR3 is TGTGCTAGTGCCCGGGGGGGGAGCACAGATACGCAGTATTTT. Full variable domain (outside the CDR3, taken from reference TRBV12-5 and TRBJ2-3): DARVTQTPRHKVTEMGQEVTMRCQPILGHNTVFWYRQTMMQGLELLAYFRNRAPLDDSGMPKDRFSAEMPDATLATLKIQPSEPRDSAVYFCASARGGSTDTQYFGPGTRLTVL.

V gene TRBV19 combines with J gene TRBJ1-3; 7 bases line up with TRBD1. The germline V gene has CDR1 LNHDA and CDR2 SQIVND (reference sequence). This CDR3 comprises 15 residues. The ends lost 6 bases at V and 1 base at J; junction bases unmatched: 6. As DNA, the CDR3 is TGTGCCAGTAGGAGGGGACAGCAGTCTGGAAACACCATATATTTT. It encodes CASRRGQQSGNTIYF.

The chain has TRBV12-3 or TRBV12-4 and TRBJ1-1; D unclear. V was shortened by 7 bases and J by 2 bases, with 5 bases between the two germline ends. This CDR3 spans 11 amino acids. The CDR3 here is CASTLNTEAFF. The CDR3 DNA reads as TGTGCCAGCACCTTAAACACTGAAGCTTTCTTT.

The V gene is TRBV20-1, the J gene TRBJ1-1; no reliable D call. This CDR3 spans 14 amino acids. V was cut by 3 bases and J by 4 bases, with 15 bases left in between. The germline gives CDR1 DFQATT, CDR2 SNEGSKA (reference sequence). The CDR3 reads CSASGMEEVTEAFF. In DNA, the CDR3 is TGCAGTGCTAGTGGGATGGAAGAGGTCACTGAAGCTTTCTTT.

The rearrangement joins TRBV6-5 to TRBJ1-5; D might be TRBD1 (5 bases). CDR3 length: 15 residues. The germline V gene has CDR1 MNHEY and CDR2 SVGAGI. V was trimmed by 6 bases and J by 3 bases, leaving 15 bases between them. The CDR3 here is CASSMYRGNNQPQHF. As DNA, the CDR3 is TGTGCCAGCAGCATGTATCGGGGGAACAATCAGCCCCAGCATTTT.

The chain combines TRBV29-1 with TRBJ1-2, with D unclear. CDR3 length: 14 amino acids. Germline CDR1 SQVTM, CDR2 ANQGSEA. Trimming left V 4 bases short and J 4 bases short, with 16 bases between. CDR3 bases: TGCAGCGTTGTATTGGAGGGTTATTCCTATGGCTACACCTTC. Protein product: CSVVLEGYSYGYTF.

The genes are TRBV25-1 and TRBJ1-1, with D maybe TRBD1 (5 bases). Trimming pared 2 bases from V and 0 bases from J, leaving 13 bases between. The CDR3 length is 16 residues. Germline V gives CDR1 MGHDK, CDR2 SYGVNS. The CDR3 bases are TGTGCCAGCAGTGAAGGTAGGGGAGGGATGAACACTGAAGCTTTCTTT. Translation gives CASSEGRGGMNTEAFF.

This clone was recorded only once. The chain joins TRBV5-3 to TRBJ2-1; TRBD2 aligns across 9 bases. TRBV5-3 counts as an open reading frame of uncertain function. V shed 0 bases, J shed 5 bases, and the junction held 18 bases outside the gene matches. The CDR3 spans 20 residues. The CDR3 nucleotides read TGTGCCAGAAGCTTGGAGGCGCGTGAAGCGGGGGGCCTCTACCACAATGAGCAGTTCTTC. It encodes CARSLEAREAGGLYHNEQFF.

This clone appeared a single time. V is TRBV9 and J is TRBJ1-1, with 7 nucleotides matching TRBD1. The V and J ends lost 4 bases and 3 bases, in that order; junction bases with no gene match: 6. Germline V gene data show CDR1 as SGDLS and CDR2 as YYNGEE. The CDR3 sequence is 14 residues long. The CDR3 region is CASSPGTDHTEAFF. The CDR3 nucleotides read TGTGCCAGCAGCCCAGGGACAGACCACACTGAAGCTTTCTTT.